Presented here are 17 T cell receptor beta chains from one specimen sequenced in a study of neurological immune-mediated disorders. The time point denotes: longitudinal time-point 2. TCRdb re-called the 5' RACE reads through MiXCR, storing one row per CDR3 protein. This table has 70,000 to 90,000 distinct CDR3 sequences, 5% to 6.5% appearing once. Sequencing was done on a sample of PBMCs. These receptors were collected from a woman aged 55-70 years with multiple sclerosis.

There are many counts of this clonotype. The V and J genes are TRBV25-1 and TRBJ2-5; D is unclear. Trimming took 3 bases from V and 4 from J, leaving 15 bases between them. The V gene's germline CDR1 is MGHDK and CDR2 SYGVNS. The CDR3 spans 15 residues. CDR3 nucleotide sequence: TGTGCCAGCAGTGACGGGTGGACGGAACGAGAGACCCAGTACTTC. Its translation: CASSDGWTERETQYF.

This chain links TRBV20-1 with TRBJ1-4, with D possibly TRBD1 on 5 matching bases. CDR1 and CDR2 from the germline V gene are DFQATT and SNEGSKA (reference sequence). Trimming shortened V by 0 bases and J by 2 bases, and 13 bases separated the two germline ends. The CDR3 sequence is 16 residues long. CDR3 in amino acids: CSARDLPGLTNEKLFF. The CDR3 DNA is TGCAGTGCTAGAGACCTCCCAGGGTTGACTAATGAAAAACTGTTTTTT.

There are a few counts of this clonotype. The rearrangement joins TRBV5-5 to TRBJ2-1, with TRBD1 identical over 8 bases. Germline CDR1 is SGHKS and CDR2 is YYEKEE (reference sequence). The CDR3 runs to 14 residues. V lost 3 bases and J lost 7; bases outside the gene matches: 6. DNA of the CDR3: TGTGCCAGCAGCTCCCCGGGACAGGTGAATGAGCAGTTCTTC. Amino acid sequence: CASSSPGQVNEQFF.

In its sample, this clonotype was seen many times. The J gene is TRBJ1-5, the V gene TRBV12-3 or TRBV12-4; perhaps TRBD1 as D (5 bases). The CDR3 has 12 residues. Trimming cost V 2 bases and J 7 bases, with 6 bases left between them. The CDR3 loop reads CASSLNRQPQHF. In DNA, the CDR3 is TGTGCCAGCAGTTTAAACAGGCAGCCCCAGCATTTT.

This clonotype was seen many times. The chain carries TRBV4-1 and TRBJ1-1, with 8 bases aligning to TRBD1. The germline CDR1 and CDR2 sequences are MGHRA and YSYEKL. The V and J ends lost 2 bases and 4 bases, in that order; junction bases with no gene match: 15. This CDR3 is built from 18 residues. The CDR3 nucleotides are TGCGCCAGCAGCCAAACCACGGCAGGGGGCTGGATGAGCACTGAAGCTTTCTTT. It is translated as CASSQTTAGGWMSTEAFF.

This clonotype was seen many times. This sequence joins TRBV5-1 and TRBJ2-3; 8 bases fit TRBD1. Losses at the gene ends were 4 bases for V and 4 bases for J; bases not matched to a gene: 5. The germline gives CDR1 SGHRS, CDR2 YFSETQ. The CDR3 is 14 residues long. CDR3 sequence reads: CASSQGAVADTQYF. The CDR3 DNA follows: TGCGCCAGCAGCCAGGGGGCCGTCGCAGATACGCAGTATTTT.

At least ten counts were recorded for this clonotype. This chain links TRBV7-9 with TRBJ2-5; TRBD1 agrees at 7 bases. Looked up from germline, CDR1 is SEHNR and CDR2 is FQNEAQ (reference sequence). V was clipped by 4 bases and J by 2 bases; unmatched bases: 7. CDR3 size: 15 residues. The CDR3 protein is CASSSLQGPQETQYF. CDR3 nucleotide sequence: TGTGCCAGCAGCTCTTTACAGGGGCCGCAAGAGACCCAGTACTTC.

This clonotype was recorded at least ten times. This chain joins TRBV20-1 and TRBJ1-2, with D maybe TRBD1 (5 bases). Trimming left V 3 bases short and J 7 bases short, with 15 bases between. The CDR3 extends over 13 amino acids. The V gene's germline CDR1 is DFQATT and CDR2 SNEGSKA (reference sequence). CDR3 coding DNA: TGCAGTGCTAGTCTCAGGGAGAGGAGTGGCTACACCTTC. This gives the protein CSASLRERSGYTF.

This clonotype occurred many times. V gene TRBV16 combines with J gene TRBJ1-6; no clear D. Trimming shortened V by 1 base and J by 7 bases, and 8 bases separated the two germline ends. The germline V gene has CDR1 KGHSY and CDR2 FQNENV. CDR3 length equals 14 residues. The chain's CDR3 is CASSQFVGNSPLHF. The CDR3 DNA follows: TGTGCCAGCAGCCAATTTGTAGGGAATTCACCCCTCCACTTT.

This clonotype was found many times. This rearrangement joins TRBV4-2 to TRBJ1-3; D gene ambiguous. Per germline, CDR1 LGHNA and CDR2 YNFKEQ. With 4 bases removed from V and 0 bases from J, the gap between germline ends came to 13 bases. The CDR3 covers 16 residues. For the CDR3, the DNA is TGTGCCAGCAGCCCAGATGCAGACGTCTCTGGAAACACCATATATTTT. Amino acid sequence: CASSPDADVSGNTIYF.

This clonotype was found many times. Here the CDR3 reads CASSPRLTNGEQYF. For the CDR3, the DNA is TGCGCCAGCAGCCCCCGACTCACCAATGGCGAGCAGTACTTC. This chain links TRBV5-1 with TRBJ2-7; no reliable D call. Trimming removed 4 bases from V and 6 bases from J, with 17 bases in between. Germline lookup yields CDR1 SGHRS and CDR2 YFSETQ. CDR3 length equals 14 residues.

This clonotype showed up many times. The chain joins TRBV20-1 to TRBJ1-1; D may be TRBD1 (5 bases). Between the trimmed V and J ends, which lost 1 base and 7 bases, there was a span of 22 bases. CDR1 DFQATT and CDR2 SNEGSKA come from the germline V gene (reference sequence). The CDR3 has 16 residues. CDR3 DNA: TGCAGTGCTAGAGTGGGTCGGGACCACCTTAGCCTTGAAGCTTTCTTT. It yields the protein CSARVGRDHLSLEAFF.

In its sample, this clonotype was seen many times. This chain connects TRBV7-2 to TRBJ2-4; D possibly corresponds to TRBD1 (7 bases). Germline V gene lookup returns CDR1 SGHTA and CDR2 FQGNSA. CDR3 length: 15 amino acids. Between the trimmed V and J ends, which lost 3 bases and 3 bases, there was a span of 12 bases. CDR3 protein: CASSFNRGGKNIQYF. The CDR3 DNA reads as TGTGCCAGCAGCTTCAACAGGGGAGGCAAAAACATTCAGTACTTC.

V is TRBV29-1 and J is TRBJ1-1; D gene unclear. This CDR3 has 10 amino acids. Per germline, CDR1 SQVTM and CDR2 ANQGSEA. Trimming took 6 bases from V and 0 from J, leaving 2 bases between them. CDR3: CSVMNTEAFF. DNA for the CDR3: TGCAGCGTCATGAACACTGAAGCTTTCTTT.

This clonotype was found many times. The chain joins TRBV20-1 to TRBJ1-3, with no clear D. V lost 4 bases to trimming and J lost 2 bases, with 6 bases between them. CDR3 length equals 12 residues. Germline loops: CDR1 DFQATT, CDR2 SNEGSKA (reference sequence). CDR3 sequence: CSATSPGNTIYF. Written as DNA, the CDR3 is TGCAGTGCTACCTCCCCTGGAAACACCATATATTTT.

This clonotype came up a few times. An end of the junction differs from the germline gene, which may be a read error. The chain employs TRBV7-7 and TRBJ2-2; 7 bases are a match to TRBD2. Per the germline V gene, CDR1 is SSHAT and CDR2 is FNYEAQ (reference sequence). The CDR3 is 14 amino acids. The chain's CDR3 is CASSLEAGIGELFF. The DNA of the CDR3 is TGTGCTAGCAGCTTAGAAGCGGGGATCGGGGAGCTGTTTTTT.

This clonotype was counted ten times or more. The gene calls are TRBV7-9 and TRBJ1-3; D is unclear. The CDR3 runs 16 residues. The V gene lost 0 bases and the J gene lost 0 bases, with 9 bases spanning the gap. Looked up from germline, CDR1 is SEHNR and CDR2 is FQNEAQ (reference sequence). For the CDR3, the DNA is TGTGCCAGCAGCTTAGCGAGCGGGGTCTCTGGAAACACCATATATTTT. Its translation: CASSLASGVSGNTIYF. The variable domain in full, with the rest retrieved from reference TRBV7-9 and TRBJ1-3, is DTGVSQNPRHKITKRGQNVTFRCDPISEHNRLYWYRQTLGQGPEFLTYFQNEAQLEKSRLLSDRFSAERPKGSFSTLEIQRTEQGDSAMYLCASSLASGVSGNTIYFGEGSWLTVV.